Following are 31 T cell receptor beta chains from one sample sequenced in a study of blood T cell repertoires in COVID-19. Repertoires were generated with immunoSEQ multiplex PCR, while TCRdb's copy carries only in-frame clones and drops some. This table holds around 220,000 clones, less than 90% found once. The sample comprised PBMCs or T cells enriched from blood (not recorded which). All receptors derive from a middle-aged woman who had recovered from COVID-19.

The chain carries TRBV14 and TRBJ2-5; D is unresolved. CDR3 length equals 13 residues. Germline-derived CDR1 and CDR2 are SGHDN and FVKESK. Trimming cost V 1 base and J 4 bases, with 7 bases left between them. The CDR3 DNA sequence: TGTGCCAGCAGCCAAGGGCTTGGAGAGACCCAGTACTTC. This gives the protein CASSQGLGETQYF.

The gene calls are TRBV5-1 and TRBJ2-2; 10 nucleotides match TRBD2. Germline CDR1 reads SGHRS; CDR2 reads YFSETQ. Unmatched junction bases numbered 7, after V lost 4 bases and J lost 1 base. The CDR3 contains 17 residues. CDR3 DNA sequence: TGCGCCAGCAGCCTAACCCGACTAGCGGGGAACACCGGGGAGCTGTTTTTT. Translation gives CASSLTRLAGNTGELFF.

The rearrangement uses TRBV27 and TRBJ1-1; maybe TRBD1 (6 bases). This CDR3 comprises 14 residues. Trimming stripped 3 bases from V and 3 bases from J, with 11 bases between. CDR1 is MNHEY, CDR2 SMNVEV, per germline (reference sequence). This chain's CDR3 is CASSFGNRDTEAFF. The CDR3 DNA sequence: TGTGCCAGCAGTTTTGGGAACAGGGACACTGAAGCTTTCTTT.

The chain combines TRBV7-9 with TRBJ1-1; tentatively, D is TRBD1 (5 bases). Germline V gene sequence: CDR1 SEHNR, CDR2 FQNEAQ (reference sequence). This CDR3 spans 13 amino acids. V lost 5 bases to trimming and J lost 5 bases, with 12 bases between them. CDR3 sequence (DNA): TGTGCCAGCAGCACGACAGTAAGGACTGAAGCTTTCTTT. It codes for CASSTTVRTEAFF.

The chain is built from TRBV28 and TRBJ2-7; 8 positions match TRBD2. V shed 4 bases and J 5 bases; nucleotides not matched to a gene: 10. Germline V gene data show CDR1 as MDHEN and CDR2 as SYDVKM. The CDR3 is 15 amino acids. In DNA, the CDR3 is TGTGCCAGCAGTTACCTCAGCGGGAGTCGGCACGAGCAGTACTTC. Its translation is CASSYLSGSRHEQYF.

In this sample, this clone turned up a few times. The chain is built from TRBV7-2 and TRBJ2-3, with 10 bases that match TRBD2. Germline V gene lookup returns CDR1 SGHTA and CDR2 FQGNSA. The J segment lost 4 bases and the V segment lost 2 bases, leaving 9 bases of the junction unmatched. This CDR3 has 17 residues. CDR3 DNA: TGTGCCAGCAGCTTACTTATCCTAGCGGGAGAGCCAGATACGCAGTATTTT. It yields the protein CASSLLILAGEPDTQYF.

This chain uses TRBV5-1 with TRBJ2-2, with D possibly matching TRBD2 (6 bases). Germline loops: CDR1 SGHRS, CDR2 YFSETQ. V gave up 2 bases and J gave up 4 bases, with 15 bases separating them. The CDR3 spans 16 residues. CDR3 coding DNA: TGCGCCAGCAGCTTTACTAGCCTCTCGGGCACCGGGGAGCTGTTTTTT. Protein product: CASSFTSLSGTGELFF.

CDR3 nucleotide sequence: TGCGCCAGCAGCCTCTCGTATTCCAATGAGCAGTTCTTC. Translating gives CASSLSYSNEQFF. The gene calls are TRBV5-1 and TRBJ2-1; no clear D gene. The CDR3 is 13 residues long. Trimming took 4 bases from V and 6 from J, leaving 11 bases between them. CDR1 and CDR2 from the germline V gene are SGHRS and YFSETQ.

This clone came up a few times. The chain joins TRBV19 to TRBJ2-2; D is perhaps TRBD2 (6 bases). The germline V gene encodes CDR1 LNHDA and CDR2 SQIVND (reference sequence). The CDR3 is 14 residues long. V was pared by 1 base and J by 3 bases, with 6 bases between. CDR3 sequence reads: CASSIGRDTGELFF. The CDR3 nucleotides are TGTGCCAGTAGTATAGGGAGGGACACCGGGGAGCTGTTTTTT.

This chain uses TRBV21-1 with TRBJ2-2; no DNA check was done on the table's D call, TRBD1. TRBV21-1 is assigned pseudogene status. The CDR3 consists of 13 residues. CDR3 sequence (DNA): TGTGCCAGCAGCACTGGACAGTACGGGGAGCTGTTTTTT. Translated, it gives CASSTGQYGELFF.

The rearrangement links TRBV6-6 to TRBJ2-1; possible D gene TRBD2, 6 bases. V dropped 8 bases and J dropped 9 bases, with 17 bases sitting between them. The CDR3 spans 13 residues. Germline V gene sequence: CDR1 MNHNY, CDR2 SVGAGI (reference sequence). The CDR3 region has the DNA TGTGCCAGCGAGCGGGCTGACGGTGGTGAGCAGTTCTTC. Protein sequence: CASERADGGEQFF.

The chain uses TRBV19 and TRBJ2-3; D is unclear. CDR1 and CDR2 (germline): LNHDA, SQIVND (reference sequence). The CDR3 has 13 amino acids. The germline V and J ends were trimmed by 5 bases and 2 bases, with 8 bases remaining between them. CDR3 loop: CASSDSNTDTQYF. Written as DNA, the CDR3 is TGTGCCAGTAGTGACTCCAACACAGATACGCAGTATTTT.

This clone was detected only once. The CDR3 DNA sequence: TGCGCCAGCAGCGAGAATCCAGGGGTAGATGGCTACACCTTC. Amino acid sequence: CASSENPGVDGYTF. V usage is TRBV5-1 and J usage is TRBJ1-2; D possibly corresponds to TRBD1 (6 bases). Per germline, CDR1 SGHRS and CDR2 YFSETQ. The CDR3 runs 14 residues. The germline V and J ends were trimmed by 4 bases and 6 bases, with 16 bases remaining between them.

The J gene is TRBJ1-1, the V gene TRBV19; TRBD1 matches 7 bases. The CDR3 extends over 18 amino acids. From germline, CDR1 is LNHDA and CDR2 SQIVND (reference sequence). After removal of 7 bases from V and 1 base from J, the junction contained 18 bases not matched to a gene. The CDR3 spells CASNGGRQVTGRNTEAFF. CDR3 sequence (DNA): TGTGCCAGTAACGGGGGTCGACAAGTGACAGGGCGGAACACTGAAGCTTTCTTT.

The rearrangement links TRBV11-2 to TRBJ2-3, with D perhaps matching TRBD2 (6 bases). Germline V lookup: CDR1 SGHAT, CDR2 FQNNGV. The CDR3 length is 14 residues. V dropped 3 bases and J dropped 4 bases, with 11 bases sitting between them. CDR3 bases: TGTGCCAGCAGCTTCGGGAGCGGGCCAGATACGCAGTATTTT. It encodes CASSFGSGPDTQYF.

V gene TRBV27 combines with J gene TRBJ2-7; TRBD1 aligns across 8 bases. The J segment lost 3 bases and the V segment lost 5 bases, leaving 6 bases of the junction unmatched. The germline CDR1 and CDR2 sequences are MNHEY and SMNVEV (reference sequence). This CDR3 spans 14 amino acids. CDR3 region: CASSPDRELYEQYV. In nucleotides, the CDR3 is TGTGCCAGCAGTCCGGACAGGGAACTCTACGAGCAGTACGTC.

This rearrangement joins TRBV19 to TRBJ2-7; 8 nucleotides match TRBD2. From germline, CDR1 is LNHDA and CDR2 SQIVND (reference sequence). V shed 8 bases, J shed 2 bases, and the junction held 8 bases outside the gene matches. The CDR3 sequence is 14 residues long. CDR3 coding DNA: TGTGCCAGTTTAAGTACTAGCGGAACCTACGAGCAGTACGTC. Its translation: CASLSTSGTYEQYV.

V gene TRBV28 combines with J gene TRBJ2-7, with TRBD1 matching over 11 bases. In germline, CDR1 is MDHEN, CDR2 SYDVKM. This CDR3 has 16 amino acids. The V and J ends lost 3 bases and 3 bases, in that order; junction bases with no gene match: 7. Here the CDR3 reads CASSFRSGTGGYEQYF. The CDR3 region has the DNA TGTGCCAGCAGTTTTCGCTCCGGGACAGGGGGCTACGAGCAGTACTTC.

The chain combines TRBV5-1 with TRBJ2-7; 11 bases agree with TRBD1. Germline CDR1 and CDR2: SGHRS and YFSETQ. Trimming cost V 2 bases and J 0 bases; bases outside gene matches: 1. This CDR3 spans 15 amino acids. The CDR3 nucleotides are TGCGCCAGCAGCTTAGGGACAGGGGGCTCCTACGAGCAGTACGTC. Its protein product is CASSLGTGGSYEQYV.

The CDR3 nucleotides read TGTGCCAGCAGCCCCGGACAGGGACAAGAGACCCAGTACTTC. As protein: CASSPGQGQETQYF. The chain links TRBV5-4 to TRBJ2-5; 8 bases match TRBD1. J gave up 2 bases and V 4 bases, and 4 bases lay outside the gene matches. The germline V gene encodes CDR1 SGHNT and CDR2 YYREEE (reference sequence). This CDR3 contains 14 residues.

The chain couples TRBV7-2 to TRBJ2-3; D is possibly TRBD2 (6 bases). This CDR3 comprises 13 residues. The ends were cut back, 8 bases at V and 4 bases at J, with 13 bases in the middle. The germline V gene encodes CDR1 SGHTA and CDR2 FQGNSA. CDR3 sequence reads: CASARERADTQYF. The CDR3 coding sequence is TGTGCCAGCGCCCGGGAGAGGGCAGATACGCAGTATTTT. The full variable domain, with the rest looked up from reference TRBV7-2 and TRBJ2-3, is GAGVSQSPSNKVTEKGKDVELRCDPISGHTALYWYRQSLGQGLEFLIYFQGNSAPDKSGLPSDRFSAERTGGSVSTLTIQRTQQEDSAVYLCASARERADTQYFGPGTRLTVL.

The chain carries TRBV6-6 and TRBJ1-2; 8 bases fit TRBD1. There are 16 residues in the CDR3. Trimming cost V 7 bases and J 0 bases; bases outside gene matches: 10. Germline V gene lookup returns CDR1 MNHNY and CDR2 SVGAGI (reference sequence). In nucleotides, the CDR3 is TGTGCCAGCATACCCGGGACAGGACCCACTAACTATGGCTACACCTTC. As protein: CASIPGTGPTNYGYTF.

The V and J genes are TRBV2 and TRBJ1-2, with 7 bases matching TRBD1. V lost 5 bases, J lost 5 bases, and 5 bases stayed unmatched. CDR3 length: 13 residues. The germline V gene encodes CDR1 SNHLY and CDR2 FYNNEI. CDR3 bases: TGTGCCAGCAGTACAGGGGTGGGATATGGCTACACCTTC. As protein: CASSTGVGYGYTF.

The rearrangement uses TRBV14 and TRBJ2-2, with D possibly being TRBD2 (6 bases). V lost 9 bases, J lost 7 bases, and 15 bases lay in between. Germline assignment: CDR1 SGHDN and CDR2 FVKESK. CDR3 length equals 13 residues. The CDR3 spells CASGWRADGELFF. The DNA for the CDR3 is TGTGCCAGTGGTTGGAGGGCGGACGGGGAGCTGTTTTTT. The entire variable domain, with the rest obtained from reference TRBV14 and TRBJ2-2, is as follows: EAGVTQFPSHSVIEKGQTVTLRCDPISGHDNLYWYRRVMGKEIKFLLHFVKESKQDESGMPNNRFLAERTGGTYSTLKVQPAELEDSGVYFCASGWRADGELFFGEGSRLTVL.

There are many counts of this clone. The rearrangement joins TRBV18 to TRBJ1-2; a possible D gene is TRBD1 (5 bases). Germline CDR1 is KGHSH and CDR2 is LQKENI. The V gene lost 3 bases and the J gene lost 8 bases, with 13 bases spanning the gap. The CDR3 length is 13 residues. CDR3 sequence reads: CASSPSDTRGYTF. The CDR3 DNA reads TGTGCCAGCTCACCGTCGGACACCCGAGGCTACACCTTC.

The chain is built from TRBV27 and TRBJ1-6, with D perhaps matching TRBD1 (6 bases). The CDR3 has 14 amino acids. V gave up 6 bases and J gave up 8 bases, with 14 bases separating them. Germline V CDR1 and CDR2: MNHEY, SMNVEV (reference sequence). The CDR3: CASRYRGGHSPLHF. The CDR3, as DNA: TGTGCCAGCAGATATAGGGGGGGACATTCACCCCTCCACTTT.

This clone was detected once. CDR3: CASSLTGLNEQFF. The CDR3, as DNA: TGTGCCAGCAGCTTAACGGGACTCAATGAGCAGTTCTTC. V and J are TRBV7-3 and TRBJ2-1; tentatively, D is TRBD2 (6 bases). The length of the CDR3 is 13 residues. Germline CDR1 reads SGHTA; CDR2 reads FQGTGA. Trimming shortened V by 0 bases and J by 6 bases, and 6 bases separated the two germline ends.

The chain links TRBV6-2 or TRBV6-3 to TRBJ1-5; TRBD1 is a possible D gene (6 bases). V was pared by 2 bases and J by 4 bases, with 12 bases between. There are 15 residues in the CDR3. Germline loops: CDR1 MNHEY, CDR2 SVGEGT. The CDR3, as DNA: TGTGCCAGCAGTTACCCCACAGGGCTAAATCAGCCCCAGCATTTT. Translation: CASSYPTGLNQPQHF.

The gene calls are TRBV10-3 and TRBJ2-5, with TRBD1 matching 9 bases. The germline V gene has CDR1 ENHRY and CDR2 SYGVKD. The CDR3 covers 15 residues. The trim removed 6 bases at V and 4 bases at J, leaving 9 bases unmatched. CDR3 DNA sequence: TGTGCCATCAGCGCCCCGGGACAGGGAGGAGAGACCCAGTACTTC. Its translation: CAISAPGQGGETQYF.

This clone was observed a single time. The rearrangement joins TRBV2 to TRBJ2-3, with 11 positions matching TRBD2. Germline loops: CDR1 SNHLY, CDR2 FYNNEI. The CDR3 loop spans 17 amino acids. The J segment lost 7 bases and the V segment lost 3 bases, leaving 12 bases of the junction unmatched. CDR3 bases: TGTGCCAGCAGTGACCTAGCGGGAGGCGTCTTGGGGAATACGCAGTATTTT. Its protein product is CASSDLAGGVLGNTQYF.

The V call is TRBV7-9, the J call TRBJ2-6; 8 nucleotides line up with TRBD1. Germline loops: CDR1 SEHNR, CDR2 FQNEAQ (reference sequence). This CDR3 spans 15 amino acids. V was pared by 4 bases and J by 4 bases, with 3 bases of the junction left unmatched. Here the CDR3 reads CASSSRGPGANVLTF. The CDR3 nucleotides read TGTGCCAGCAGCTCCAGGGGGCCAGGGGCCAACGTCCTGACTTTC.